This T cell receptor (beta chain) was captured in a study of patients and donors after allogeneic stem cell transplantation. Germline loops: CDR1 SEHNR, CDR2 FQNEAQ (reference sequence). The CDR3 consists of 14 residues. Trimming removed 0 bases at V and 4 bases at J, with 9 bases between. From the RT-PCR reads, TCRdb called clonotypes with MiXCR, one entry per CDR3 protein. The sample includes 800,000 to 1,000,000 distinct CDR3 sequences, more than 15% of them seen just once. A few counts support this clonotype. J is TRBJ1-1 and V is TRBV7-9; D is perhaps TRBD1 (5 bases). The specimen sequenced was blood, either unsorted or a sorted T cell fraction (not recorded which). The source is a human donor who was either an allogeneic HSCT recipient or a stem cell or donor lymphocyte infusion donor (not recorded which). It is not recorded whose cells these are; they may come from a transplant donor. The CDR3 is CASSLAGLSTEAFF. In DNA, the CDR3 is TGTGCCAGCAGCTTAGCGGGACTGAGCACTGAAGCTTTCTTT.